The entry below describes one TCR beta chain. Its antigen is as yet unknown. These data originate in a study of cytomegalovirus exposure and HLA in healthy donors. Study-wide findings and caveats: Per a later analysis, HLA-associated TCR beta chains showed more clonal expansion than other, equally common TCR beta chains. When analyzed later, a missense DCLRE1C variant was found to be linked to TCR beta V- and J-gene trimming. The study listed 164 cytomegalovirus-associated TCR beta chains. Presence/absence results assume similar sequencing depth per donor, which may not hold.

Amplification used 60 Vbeta primers and 13 Jbeta primers. Here immunoSEQ multiplex PCR was the method, and the copy in TCRdb shows in-frame clones only, minus some. Of around 240,000 clones listed, roughly 82% are singletons. The CDR3 totals 15 residues. The V and J ends lost 5 bases and 5 bases respectively, with 19 bases between them. CDR1 and CDR2 (germline): SGHVS, FNYEAQ. The V and J genes are TRBV7-6 and TRBJ2-7, with D tentatively TRBD2 (7 bases). Specimen: PBMCs. This sequence was found in a woman between 40 and 55 years old in good health and CMV-seropositive. The CDR3 here is CASSPQGGAKNEQYF. The CDR3 nucleotides are TGTGCCAGCAGCCCTCAAGGGGGGGCGAAGAACGAGCAGTACTTC.